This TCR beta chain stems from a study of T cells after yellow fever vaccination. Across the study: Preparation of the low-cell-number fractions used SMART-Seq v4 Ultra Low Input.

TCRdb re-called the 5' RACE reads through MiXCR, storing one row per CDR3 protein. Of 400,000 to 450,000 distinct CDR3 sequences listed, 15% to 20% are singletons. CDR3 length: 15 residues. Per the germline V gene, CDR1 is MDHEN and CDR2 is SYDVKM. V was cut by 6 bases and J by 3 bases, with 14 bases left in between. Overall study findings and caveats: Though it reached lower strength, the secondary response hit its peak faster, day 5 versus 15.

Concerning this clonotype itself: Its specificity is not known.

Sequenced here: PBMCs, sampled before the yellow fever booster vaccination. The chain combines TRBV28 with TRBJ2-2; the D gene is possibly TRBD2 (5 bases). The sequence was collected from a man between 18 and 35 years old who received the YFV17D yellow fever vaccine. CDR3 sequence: CASSNPSRDTGELFF. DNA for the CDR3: TGTGCCAGCAGCAATCCTAGCCGGGACACCGGGGAGCTGTTTTTT.